This T cell receptor beta chain was obtained from a study of cytomegalovirus exposure and HLA in healthy donors. Turning to the study itself: Earlier findings included some 120 million unique TCR beta sequences obtained from 150 million to 200 million T cells.

With 60 Vbeta and 13 Jbeta primers, the PCR was carried out. Using immunoSEQ multiplex PCR, the repertoire was profiled, and TCRdb retains in-frame clones only, with some absent. This sample has around 150,000 clones, with 83% found just once. This clone was picked up a small number of times. The CDR3 runs 14 residues. Deletions cut 1 base from V and 0 bases from J, with 6 bases between. Per the germline V gene, CDR1 is SNHLY and CDR2 is FYNNEI. The chain uses TRBV2 and TRBJ2-5, with no clear D. This TCR came from a man between 40 and 49 years old in good health and CMV-seronegative. Sequenced: PBMCs. CDR3: CASSEGVYQETQYF. CDR3 DNA: TGTGCCAGCAGTGAAGGAGTATACCAAGAGACCCAGTACTTC.